Presented here are 24 T cell receptor beta chains from one specimen sequenced in a study of T cells in women clearing cervical HPV infection. Here immunoSEQ multiplex PCR was the method, and the copy in TCRdb shows in-frame clones only, minus some. The specimen's table records 25,000 to 35,000 clones. Sequenced material: blood buffy coat. All receptors derive from a woman between 18 and 75 years old with a cervical HPV16 infection that either progressed to CIN3+ or cleared (not recorded which).

A word on this clone: The read ends 3 residues before the CDR3 terminus; that terminus is restored from the germline J gene. This rearrangement joins TRBV5-1 to TRBJ2-1; 10 nucleotides line up with TRBD2. In germline, CDR1 is SGHRS, CDR2 YFSETQ. This CDR3 comprises 16 residues. V was clipped by 2 bases and J by 3 bases; unmatched bases: 5. CDR3 in amino acids: CASSFSSGSFYNEQFF. CDR3 DNA, as far as it was read: TGCGCCAGCAGCTTTTCTAGCGGGAGCTTCTACAATGAG. Combining the CDR3 with reference TRBV5-1 and TRBJ2-1 gives the whole variable domain KAGVTQTPRYLIKTRGQQVTLSCSPISGHRSVSWYQQTPGQGLQFLFEYFSETQRNKGNFPGRFSGRQFSNSRSEMNVSTLELGDSALYLCASSFSSGSFYNEQFFGPGTRLTVL.

Note on this clone: The read ends 3 residues early relative to the CDR3; the germline J gene fills the gap. V is TRBV29-1 and J is TRBJ1-2; 7 positions agree with TRBD1. This CDR3 is built from 13 residues. J gave up 4 bases and V 4 bases, and 6 bases lay outside the gene matches. CDR1 and CDR2 from the germline V gene are SQVTM and ANQGSEA. The covered CDR3 bases are TGCAGCGTTGTGGCCCCAGGGGGCTATGGC. It yields the protein CSVVAPGGYG. The whole CDR3 is CSVVAPGGYGYTF.

As for this clone: The read ends 3 residues shy of where the CDR3 ends; the end is completed using the germline J gene. The rearrangement uses TRBV5-6 and TRBJ2-3; D is possibly TRBD1 (5 bases). CDR3 length: 15 residues. Germline CDR1 and CDR2: SGHDT and YYEEEE. Trimming shortened V by 0 bases and J by 1 base, and 9 bases separated the two germline ends. CDR3 DNA (partial): TGTGCCAGCAGCTTGGGGGGCCCCCGCACAGATACG. It yields the protein CASSLGGPRTDT. The entire CDR3 reads CASSLGGPRTDTQYF.

In regard to this clone: Coverage ceases 3 residues before the CDR3 finishes, and the germline J gene fills in the end. The V and J genes are TRBV14 and TRBJ2-1; 10 positions match TRBD2. This CDR3 is 17 amino acids long. The germline V gene encodes CDR1 SGHDN and CDR2 FVKESK. The ends lost 4 bases at V and 1 base at J; junction bases unmatched: 7. CDR3 sequence reads: CASSLLAGGWSYNEQFF. CDR3 DNA, as far as it was read: TGTGCCAGCAGCCTGTTAGCGGGAGGTTGGTCCTACAATGAG.

In regard to this clone: The missing CDR3 end, 3 residues past where the read stops, is filled in from the germline J gene. The V call is TRBV14, the J call TRBJ1-2, with 9 bases that match TRBD1. The CDR3 length is 14 residues. With V trimmed by 3 bases and J by 7 bases, 6 bases remained unmatched. CDR1 and CDR2 from the germline V gene are SGHDN and FVKESK. CDR3 amino acids: CASSHRTGGSGYTF. The DNA read from the CDR3 is TGTGCCAGCAGCCATCGCACAGGGGGCTCTGGC.

A note on this clone: Read data end 3 residues before the CDR3 end; the end is taken from the germline J gene. The chain couples TRBV4-1 to TRBJ1-5, with a weak D call TRBD1 (6 bases). CDR3 length: 18 residues. The V end was cut by 1 base, the J end by 2 bases, with 18 bases between. Germline CDR1 is MGHRA and CDR2 is YSYEKL. The DNA read from the CDR3 is TGCGCCAGCAGCCAAGGCTACGGGGGGGCCGTCGGCAATCAGCCC. As protein: CASSQGYGGAVGNQP. The full CDR3 sequence reads CASSQGYGGAVGNQPQHF.

A remark on this clone: The DNA ends 3 residues before the CDR3 does, and the rest of the CDR3 is filled in from the germline J gene. The genes are TRBV7-6 and TRBJ2-7; TRBD2 agrees at 11 bases. This CDR3 has 15 amino acids. V shed 5 bases and J 2 bases; nucleotides not matched to a gene: 5. The germline V gene encodes CDR1 SGHVS and CDR2 FNYEAQ. The DNA read from the CDR3 is TGTGCCAGCAGCCCTAGCGGGGGGACCACCTACGAG. Translated, it gives CASSPSGGTTYE. The whole CDR3 protein is CASSPSGGTTYEQYF.

On this clone: The read stops 3 residues short of the end of the CDR3; the missing end is completed from the germline J gene. The chain couples TRBV19 to TRBJ1-4, with TRBD1 identical over 9 bases. The germline gives CDR1 LNHDA, CDR2 SQIVND (reference sequence). This CDR3 is built from 18 residues. CDR3 region: CASSALTGGVGGANVLFF. The sequenced CDR3 bases are TGTGCCAGTTCTGCGCTCACAGGGGGCGTCGGTGGGGCCAACGTA. Complete variable domain (other parts from reference TRBV19 and TRBJ1-4): DGGITQSPKYLFRKEGQNVTLSCEQNLNHDAMYWYRQDPGQGLRLIYYSQIVNDFQKGDIAEGYSVSREKKESFPLTVTSAQKNPTAFYLCASSALTGGVGGANVLFFGSGTQLSVL.

Comments on this clone: With the read ending 3 residues before the CDR3 end, the germline J gene is used to fill in that end. The rearrangement links TRBV29-1 to TRBJ2-2; D not certain. The germline gives CDR1 SQVTM, CDR2 ANQGSEA. The length of the CDR3 is 13 residues. V lost 7 bases and J lost 0, with 9 bases in between. The part of the CDR3 DNA that was read is TGCAGCGACAAAATCCCGAACACCGGGGAG. The encoded protein is CSDKIPNTGE. The entire CDR3 reads CSDKIPNTGELFF.

Remarks on this clone: The read ends 3 residues shy of where the CDR3 ends; the end is completed using the germline J gene. The rearrangement uses TRBV19 and TRBJ2-6; tentatively, D is TRBD2 (5 bases). This CDR3 contains 16 residues. CDR1 and CDR2 from the germline V gene are LNHDA and SQIVND (reference sequence). The V gene lost 10 bases and the J gene lost 0 bases, with 16 bases spanning the gap. The CDR3 protein is CATQVGGYSGANVLTF. The covered CDR3 bases are TGTGCCACGCAGGTTGGAGGCTACTCTGGGGCCAACGTC.

To note about this clone: The read comes to an end 3 residues before the CDR3 does, leaving the germline J gene to fill in the end. This sample also contains other DNA sequences that code for the same CDR3. The chain joins TRBV18 to TRBJ2-5; 15 positions match TRBD2. Trimming removed 6 bases from V and 5 bases from J; junction bases left unmatched: 13. Germline lookup yields CDR1 KGHSH and CDR2 LQKENI. This CDR3 spans 18 amino acids. CDR3: CASSPGRTSGRGGETQYF. The DNA read from the CDR3 is TGTGCCAGCTCCCCGGGCCGGACTAGCGGGAGGGGGGGGGAGACC.

Remarks on this clone: A junction boundary mismatches the germline segment, possibly from a read error. With the read ending 3 residues before the CDR3 end, the germline J gene is used to fill in that end. Within the sample, other DNA sequences also encode this same CDR3. The chain links TRBV2 to TRBJ1-3; D may be TRBD1 (5 bases). From germline, CDR1 is SNHLY and CDR2 FYNNEI. This CDR3 region has 16 residues. The CDR3 bases that were read are TGTGCCAGCAGTGTAGACAGCGCGAGGGGTGGAAACACA. Its translation is CASSVDSARGGNT. The CDR3 as a whole reads CASSVDSARGGNTIYF.

This clone shows up as medium-sized by frequency. The read finishes 3 residues shy of the CDR3 end, and the germline J gene is used to complete it. V is TRBV20-1 and J is TRBJ2-3, with 8 bases lining up with TRBD2. CDR1 is DFQATT, CDR2 SNEGSKA, per germline (reference sequence). The trim removed 7 bases at V and 0 bases at J, leaving 6 bases unmatched. This CDR3 is built from 14 residues. The covered CDR3 bases are TGCAGTGGGAAAGCGGGAGTGAGCACAGATACG. It encodes CSGKAGVSTDT. The whole CDR3 protein reads CSGKAGVSTDTQYF.

As concerns this clone: Read data end 3 residues before the CDR3 end; the end is taken from the germline J gene. The genes are TRBV20-1 and TRBJ2-2; TRBD1 is a possible D gene (6 bases). The CDR3 loop spans 16 amino acids. CDR1 DFQATT and CDR2 SNEGSKA come from the germline V gene (reference sequence). The CDR3 reads CSARDMVQGYNSPLFF. The CDR3 DNA, read in part, is TGCAGTGCTAGAGATATGGTTCAGGGGTATAATTCACCG.

As concerns this clone: The read ends 3 residues shy of where the CDR3 ends; the end is completed using the germline J gene. The V call is TRBV6-2 or TRBV6-3, the J call TRBJ1-1; the D is unclear. Between the trimmed V and J ends, which lost 7 bases and 2 bases, there was a span of 5 bases. The CDR3 length is 11 residues. Germline-derived CDR1 and CDR2 are MNHEY and SVGEGT. CDR3 loop: CASILNTEAFF. CDR3 DNA, as far as it was read: TGTGCCAGCATTCTTAACACTGAA.

As to this clone: The sequence runs out 3 residues before the end of the CDR3; the remainder is reconstructed from the germline J gene. The J gene is TRBJ2-1, the V gene TRBV19; 15 nucleotides match TRBD2. Germline trimming cut 0 bases from V and 1 base from J; bases unmatched to any gene: 1. Germline CDR1 is LNHDA and CDR2 is SQIVND (reference sequence). CDR3 length: 18 residues. The CDR3 reads CASSIDGTSGRSYNEQFF. The sequenced CDR3 bases are TGTGCCAGTAGTATAGACGGGACTAGCGGGAGGTCCTACAATGAG.

In regard to this clone: The read gets to within 3 residues of the CDR3 end, and the germline J gene fills in the rest. The chain uses TRBV30 and TRBJ1-2; D is possibly TRBD1 (5 bases). The CDR3 is 15 residues long. Germline assignment: CDR1 GTSNPN and CDR2 SVGIG (reference sequence). The sequenced CDR3 bases are TGTGCCTGGAGTCACCCGGGACTAGGAGGGTACGAC. Residues: CAWSHPGLGGYD. The full CDR3 protein is CAWSHPGLGGYDYTF.

This clone is medium-sized (0.01 to 0.1%) by frequency. Read sequence stops 3 residues before the CDR3 end, and the germline J gene provides the missing end. The rearrangement links TRBV7-2 to TRBJ2-7, with TRBD1 as a possible D gene (6 bases). CDR1 SGHTA and CDR2 FQGNSA come from the germline V gene. This CDR3 spans 15 amino acids. V was shortened by 1 base and J by 4 bases, with 14 bases between the two germline ends. The CDR3 is CASSLVAGQPYEQYF. The CDR3 bases that were read are TGTGCCAGCAGCTTAGTAGCAGGACAGCCTTACGAG.

As concerns this clone: The read is 3 residues too short to cover the CDR3 end, so that end is filled in from the germline J gene. This chain connects TRBV19 to TRBJ2-4; 12 bases match TRBD1. The germline gives CDR1 LNHDA, CDR2 SQIVND (reference sequence). The CDR3 is 16 residues long. The CDR3 sequence is CASSPPGTGGAYGQYF. CDR3 bases read: TGTGCCAGTAGTCCCCCCGGGACAGGGGGCGCCTATGGT.

About this clone itself: The CDR3 extends 3 residues past the end of the read, so its final part is completed from the germline J gene. The rearrangement links TRBV7-2 to TRBJ2-2; D is uncertain. The germline V gene has CDR1 SGHTA and CDR2 FQGNSA. Trimming shortened V by 2 bases and J by 0 bases, and 4 bases separated the two germline ends. This CDR3 is 14 amino acids long. The CDR3 loop reads CASSLSSNTGELFF. Incomplete CDR3 DNA: TGTGCCAGCAGCTTATCTTCGAACACCGGGGAG.

A word on this clone: The CDR3 end is not reached by the read, which stops 3 residues before it; the germline J gene fills it in. The chain recombines TRBV18 with TRBJ1-1; TRBD1 matches at 9 bases. V trimming: 0 bases; J trimming: 3 bases; junction bases outside the gene matches: 5. Germline V lookup: CDR1 KGHSH, CDR2 LQKENI. The CDR3 has 16 amino acids. CDR3: CASSPPGQGPDTEAFF. The DNA read from the CDR3 is TGTGCCAGCTCACCACCGGGACAGGGCCCTGACACTGAA.

Regarding this clone: The read terminates 3 residues before the CDR3 end, so the remaining end is supplied by the germline J gene. The chain employs TRBV23-1 and TRBJ1-1; D unclear. Being an ORF, TRBV23-1 has a function that is uncertain. The CDR3 sequence is 13 residues long. V was clipped by 9 bases and J by 2 bases, with 13 bases between them. The CDR3 loop is CASAAAGNTEAFF. The CDR3 DNA, read in part, is TGCGCCAGTGCCGCGGCGGGAAACACTGAA.

About this clone itself: The sequence runs out 3 residues before the end of the CDR3; the remainder is reconstructed from the germline J gene. V and J are TRBV2 and TRBJ2-3, with TRBD1 identical over 7 bases. Germline V lookup: CDR1 SNHLY, CDR2 FYNNEI. This CDR3 is built from 13 residues. The sequenced part of the CDR3 DNA is TGTGCCAGCAGTGTGACAGGGCTGGAGACG. This encodes CASSVTGLET. The CDR3, in full, reads CASSVTGLETQYF.

As regards this clone: The read halts 3 residues ahead of the CDR3 end, with the missing end drawn from the germline J gene. V and J are TRBV2 and TRBJ1-6; D is undetermined. This CDR3 comprises 12 residues. V was clipped by 8 bases and J by 5 bases, with 7 bases between them. The germline V gene has CDR1 SNHLY and CDR2 FYNNEI. Incomplete CDR3 DNA: TGTGCCAGCGGGCAGAATAATTCACCC. Amino acids: CASGQNNSP. The CDR3 reads in full as CASGQNNSPLHF.